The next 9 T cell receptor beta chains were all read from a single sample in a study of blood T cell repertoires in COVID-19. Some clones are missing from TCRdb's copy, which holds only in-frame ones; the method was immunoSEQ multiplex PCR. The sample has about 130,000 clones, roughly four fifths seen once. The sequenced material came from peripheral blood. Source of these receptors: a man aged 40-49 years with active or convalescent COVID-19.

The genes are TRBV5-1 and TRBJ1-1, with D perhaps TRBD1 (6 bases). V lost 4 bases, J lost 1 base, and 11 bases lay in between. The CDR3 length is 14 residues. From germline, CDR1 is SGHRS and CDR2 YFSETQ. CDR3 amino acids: CASSTDSGNTEAFF. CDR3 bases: TGCGCCAGCAGCACGGACAGCGGGAACACTGAAGCTTTCTTT.

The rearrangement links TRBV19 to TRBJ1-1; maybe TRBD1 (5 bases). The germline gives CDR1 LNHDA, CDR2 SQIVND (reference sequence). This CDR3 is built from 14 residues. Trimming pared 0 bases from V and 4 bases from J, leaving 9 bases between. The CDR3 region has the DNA TGTGCCAGTAGTATAGAGAGAAGGGGCACTGAAGCTTTCTTT. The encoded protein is CASSIERRGTEAFF. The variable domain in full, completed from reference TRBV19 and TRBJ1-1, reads DGGITQSPKYLFRKEGQNVTLSCEQNLNHDAMYWYRQDPGQGLRLIYYSQIVNDFQKGDIAEGYSVSREKKESFPLTVTSAQKNPTAFYLCASSIERRGTEAFFGQGTRLTVV.

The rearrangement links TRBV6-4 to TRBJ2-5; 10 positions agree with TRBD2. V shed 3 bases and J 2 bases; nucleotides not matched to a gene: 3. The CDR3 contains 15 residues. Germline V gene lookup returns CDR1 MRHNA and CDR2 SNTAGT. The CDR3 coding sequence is TGTGCCAGCAGTGAATCTAGCGGGGGACAAGAGACCCAGTACTTC. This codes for CASSESSGGQETQYF.

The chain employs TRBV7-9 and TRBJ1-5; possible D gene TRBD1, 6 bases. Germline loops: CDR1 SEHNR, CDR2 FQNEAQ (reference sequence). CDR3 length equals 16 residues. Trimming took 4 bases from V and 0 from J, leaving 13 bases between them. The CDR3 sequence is CASSSVTGLSNQPQHF. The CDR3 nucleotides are TGTGCCAGCAGCTCCGTTACAGGGCTTAGCAATCAGCCCCAGCATTTT.

CDR3 in amino acids: CASSTDGGAYEQYF. Here the CDR3 DNA reads TGCGCCAGCAGCACCGACGGTGGAGCCTACGAGCAGTACTTC. The genes are TRBV5-1 and TRBJ2-7; D remains ambiguous. The CDR3 sequence is 14 residues long. CDR1 and CDR2 (germline): SGHRS, YFSETQ. Trimming removed 4 bases at V and 2 bases at J, with 13 bases between.

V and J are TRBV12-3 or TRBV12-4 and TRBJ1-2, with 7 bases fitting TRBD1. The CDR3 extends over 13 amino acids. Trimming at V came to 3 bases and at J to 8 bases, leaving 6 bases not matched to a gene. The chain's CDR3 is CASSLGTAGGYTF. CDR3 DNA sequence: TGTGCCAGCAGTTTGGGGACAGCAGGAGGCTACACCTTC.

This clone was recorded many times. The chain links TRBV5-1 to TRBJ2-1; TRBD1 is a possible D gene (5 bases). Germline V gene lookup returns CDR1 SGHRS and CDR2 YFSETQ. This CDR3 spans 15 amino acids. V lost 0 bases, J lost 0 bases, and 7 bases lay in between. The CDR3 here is CASSLGGSSYNEQFF. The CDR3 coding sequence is TGCGCCAGCAGCTTGGGGGGCAGCTCCTACAATGAGCAGTTCTTC.

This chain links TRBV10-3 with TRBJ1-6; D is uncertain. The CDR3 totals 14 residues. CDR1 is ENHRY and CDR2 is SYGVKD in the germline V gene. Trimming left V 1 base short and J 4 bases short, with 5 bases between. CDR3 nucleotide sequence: TGTGCCATCAGTGAGTTACAGTATAATTCACCCCTCCACTTT. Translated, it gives CAISELQYNSPLHF.

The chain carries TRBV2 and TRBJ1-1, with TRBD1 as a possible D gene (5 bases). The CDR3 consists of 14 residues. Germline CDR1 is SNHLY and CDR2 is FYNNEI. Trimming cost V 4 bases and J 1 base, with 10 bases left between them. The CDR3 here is CASSGPGKNTEAFF. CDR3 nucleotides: TGTGCCAGCAGTGGGCCAGGGAAGAACACTGAAGCTTTCTTT.